The 2 T cell receptor beta chains below were found in one sample sequenced in a study of T cell responses to AZD1222 COVID-19 vaccine. Only in-frame clones appear in the TCRdb table, and some are missing; sequencing was by immunoSEQ multiplex PCR. The sample includes about 140,000 clones, more than 70% of them seen just once. Sequencing used peripheral blood, obtained 28 days after the second AZD1222 dose. These receptors were taken from an adult who received the AZD1222 COVID-19 vaccine.

As regards this clone: This sample also contains other DNA sequences that code for the same CDR3. The genes are TRBV19 and TRBJ1-1, with unresolved D. In germline, CDR1 is LNHDA, CDR2 SQIVND (reference sequence). This CDR3 has 13 amino acids. The germline V and J ends were trimmed by 2 bases and 1 base, with 5 bases remaining between them. The CDR3 DNA reads as TGTGCCAGTAGTATATCCGGGAACACTGAAGCTTTCTTT. Protein product: CASSISGNTEAFF.

V usage is TRBV6-5 and J usage is TRBJ2-3; the D gene is possibly TRBD2 (5 bases). The CDR3 consists of 11 residues. The germline V gene encodes CDR1 MNHEY and CDR2 SVGAGI. The V end lost 2 bases, the J end lost 10 bases, and 7 bases lay between the germline ends. This chain's CDR3 is CASSYIGAQYF. The CDR3 DNA sequence: TGTGCCAGCAGTTACATCGGGGCGCAGTATTTT.